This T cell receptor (beta chain) was sequenced during a study of response to subunit inactivated influenza vaccine. The length of the CDR3 is 15 residues. V trimming: 5 bases; J trimming: 5 bases; junction bases outside the gene matches: 6. CDR1 is SGHTA, CDR2 FQGNSA, per germline. Each CDR3 protein is one row after TCRdb ran MiXCR on the RT-PCR reads. The table has approximately 570,000 distinct CDR3 sequences, 6% to 9% seen once; the top ten hold approximately 13%. The sample in question was PBMCs from blood, obtained roughly 24 months after vaccination. The sequence was collected from a man between 50 and 69 years old who received an inactivated influenza vaccine. V and J are TRBV7-2 and TRBJ2-3, with 11 positions matching TRBD1. Written as DNA, the CDR3 is TGTGCCAGCAGCCGGGACAGGGGGGCTTTAGATACGCAGTATTTT. Protein product: CASSRDRGALDTQYF.